This TCR beta chain emerged from a study of blood T cell repertoires in COVID-19. About the research overall: COVID-19 samples from acute and convalescent phases originated in the United States, Italy and Spain.

This CDR3 is 14 amino acids long. The V gene lost 0 bases and the J gene lost 2 bases, with 8 bases spanning the gap. From germline, CDR1 is SGHAT and CDR2 FQNNGV. Each participant's cohort was designated according to participant-reported clinical history. Cohort 3 donors counted as recovered after two negative PCRs, clearance, or resolved symptoms. Per the original data handling: Scientists estimated how many nucleated cells there were by amplifying reference gene primers. Sequenced by immunoSEQ multiplex PCR; TCRdb stores in-frame clones only, minus some. V and J calls and clone size follow that table, whereas D and trimming were derived from the DNA. The data hold about 240,000 clones, with about 89% observed a single time.

This clonotype was sampled from a woman aged 30 to 39 who had recovered from COVID-19. This chain uses TRBV11-2 with TRBJ2-7; D unclear. The source material was PBMCs or T cells enriched from blood (not recorded which). The CDR3 spells CASSLDINTYEQYF. CDR3 coding DNA: TGTGCCAGCAGCTTAGACATCAACACCTACGAGCAGTACTTC.